The clone carrying this TCR beta chain has ten or more counts. Its specificity is unknown. PBMCs were obtained from approximately 9.2 ml fresh peripheral blood. These data belong to a study of T cells in Graves' hyperthyroidism and ophthalmopathy. V lost 7 bases to trimming and J lost 9 bases, with 13 bases between them. Germline V CDR1 and CDR2: MNHNS, SASEGT. There are 12 residues in the CDR3. Study results and caveats: A median about 6 months before onset, the model predicted ophthalmopathy.

What was amplified from RNA transcripts were TCR beta CDR3 regions. First-round RT-PCR of the TCR CDR3 relied on the HTBI primer set. TCRdb reprocessed the multiplex PCR reads via MiXCR and lists one record per CDR3 protein. The data contain fewer than 450,000 distinct CDR3 sequences, roughly 15% of them singletons. The V call is TRBV6-1, the J call TRBJ2-1; D is unclear. This sequence originates from a woman aged 60-75 years with Graves' ophthalmopathy. Sequenced: blood. This CDR3 is CASISTTGEQFF. The CDR3 DNA reads as TGTGCCAGCATCTCTACGACCGGTGAGCAGTTCTTC.